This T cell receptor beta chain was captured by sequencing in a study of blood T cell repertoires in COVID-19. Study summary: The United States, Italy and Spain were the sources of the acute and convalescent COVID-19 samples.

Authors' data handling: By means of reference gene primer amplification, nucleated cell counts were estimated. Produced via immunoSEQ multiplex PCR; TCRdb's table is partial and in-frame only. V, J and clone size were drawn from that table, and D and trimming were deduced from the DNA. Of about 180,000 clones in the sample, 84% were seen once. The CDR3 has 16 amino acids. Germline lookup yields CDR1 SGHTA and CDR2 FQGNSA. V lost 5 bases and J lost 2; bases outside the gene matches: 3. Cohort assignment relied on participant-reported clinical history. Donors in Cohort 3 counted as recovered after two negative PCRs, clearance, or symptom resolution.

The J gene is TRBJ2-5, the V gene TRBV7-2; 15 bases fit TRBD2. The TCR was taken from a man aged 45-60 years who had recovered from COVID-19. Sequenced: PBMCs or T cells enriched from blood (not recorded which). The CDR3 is CASSPGLAGGQETQYF. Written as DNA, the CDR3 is TGTGCCAGCAGCCCCGGACTAGCGGGGGGGCAAGAGACCCAGTACTTC.